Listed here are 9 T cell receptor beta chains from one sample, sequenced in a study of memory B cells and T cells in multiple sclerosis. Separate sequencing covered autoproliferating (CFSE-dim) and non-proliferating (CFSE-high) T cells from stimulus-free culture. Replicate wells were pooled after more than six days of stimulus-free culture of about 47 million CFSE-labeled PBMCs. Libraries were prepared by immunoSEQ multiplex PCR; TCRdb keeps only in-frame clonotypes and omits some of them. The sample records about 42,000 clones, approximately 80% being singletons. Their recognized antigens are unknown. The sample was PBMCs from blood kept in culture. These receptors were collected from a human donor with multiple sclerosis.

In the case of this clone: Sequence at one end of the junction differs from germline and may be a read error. The CDR3 DNA follows: TGTGCCTGGAATATGGGCAGGGGGTACGATAACTTC. It codes for CAWNMGRGYDNF. The genes are TRBV30 and TRBJ2-5; 7 nucleotides align to TRBD1. The CDR3 length is 12 residues. Germline-derived CDR1 and CDR2 are GTSNPN and SVGIG (reference sequence).

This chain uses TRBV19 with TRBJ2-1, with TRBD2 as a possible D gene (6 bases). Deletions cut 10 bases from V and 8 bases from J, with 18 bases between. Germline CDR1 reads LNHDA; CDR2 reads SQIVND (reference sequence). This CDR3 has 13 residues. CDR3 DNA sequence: TGTGCCACCAGGGCGGGGCCTGCAGATGAGCAGTTCTTC. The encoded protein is CATRAGPADEQFF.

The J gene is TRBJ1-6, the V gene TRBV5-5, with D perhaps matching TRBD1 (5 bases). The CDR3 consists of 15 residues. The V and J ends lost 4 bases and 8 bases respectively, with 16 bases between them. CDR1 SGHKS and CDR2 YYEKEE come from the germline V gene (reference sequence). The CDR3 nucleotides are TGTGCCAGCAGCAGCGGTATCGGAGGGGATTCACCCCTCCACTTT. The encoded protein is CASSSGIGGDSPLHF.

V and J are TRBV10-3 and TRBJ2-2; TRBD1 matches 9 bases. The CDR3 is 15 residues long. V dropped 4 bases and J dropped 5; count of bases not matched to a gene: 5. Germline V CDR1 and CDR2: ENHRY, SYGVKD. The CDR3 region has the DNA TGTGCCATCAGTGTGGGGACAGGGACAACCGGGGAGCTGTTTTTT. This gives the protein CAISVGTGTTGELFF.

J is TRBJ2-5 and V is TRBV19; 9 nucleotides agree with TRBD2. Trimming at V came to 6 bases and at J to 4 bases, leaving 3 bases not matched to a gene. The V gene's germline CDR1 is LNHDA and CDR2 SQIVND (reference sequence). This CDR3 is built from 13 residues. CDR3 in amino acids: CASSQTSGETQYF. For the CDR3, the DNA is TGTGCCAGTAGCCAGACTAGCGGAGAGACCCAGTACTTC.

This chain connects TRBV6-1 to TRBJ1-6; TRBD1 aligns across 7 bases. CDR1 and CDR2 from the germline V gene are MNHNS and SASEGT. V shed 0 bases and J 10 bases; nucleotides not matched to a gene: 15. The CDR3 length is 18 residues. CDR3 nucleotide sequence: TGTGCCAGCAGTGAAGCGGGGGACAGAGGGCAACGCGGATCACCCCTCCACTTT. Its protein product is CASSEAGDRGQRGSPLHF.

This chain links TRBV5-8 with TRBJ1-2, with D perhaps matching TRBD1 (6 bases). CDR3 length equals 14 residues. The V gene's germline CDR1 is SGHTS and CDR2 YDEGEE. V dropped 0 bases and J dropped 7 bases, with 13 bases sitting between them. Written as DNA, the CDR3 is TGTGCCAGCAGCTTGGTGTTCGGGGGCGGTGGCTACACCTTC. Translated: CASSLVFGGGGYTF. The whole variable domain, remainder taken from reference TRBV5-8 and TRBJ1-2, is EAGVTQSPTHLIKTRGQQATLRCSPISGHTSVYWYQQALGLGLQFLLWYDEGEERNRGNFPPRFSGRQFPNYSSELNVNALELEDSALYLCASSLVFGGGGYTFGSGTRLTVV.

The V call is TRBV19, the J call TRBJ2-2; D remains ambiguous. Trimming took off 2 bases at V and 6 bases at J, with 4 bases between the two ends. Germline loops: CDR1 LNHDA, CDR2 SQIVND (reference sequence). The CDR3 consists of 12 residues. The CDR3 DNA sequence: TGTGCCAGTAGTATATTTCCCGGGGAGCTGTTTTTT. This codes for CASSIFPGELFF.

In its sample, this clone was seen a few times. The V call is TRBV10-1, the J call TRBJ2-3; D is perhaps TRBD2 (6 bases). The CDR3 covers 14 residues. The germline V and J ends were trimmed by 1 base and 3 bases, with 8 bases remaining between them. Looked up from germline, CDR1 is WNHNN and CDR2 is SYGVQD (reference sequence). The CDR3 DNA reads TGCGCCAGCAGTGAGTTGCGGGGTACAGATACGCAGTATTTT. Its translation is CASSELRGTDTQYF.